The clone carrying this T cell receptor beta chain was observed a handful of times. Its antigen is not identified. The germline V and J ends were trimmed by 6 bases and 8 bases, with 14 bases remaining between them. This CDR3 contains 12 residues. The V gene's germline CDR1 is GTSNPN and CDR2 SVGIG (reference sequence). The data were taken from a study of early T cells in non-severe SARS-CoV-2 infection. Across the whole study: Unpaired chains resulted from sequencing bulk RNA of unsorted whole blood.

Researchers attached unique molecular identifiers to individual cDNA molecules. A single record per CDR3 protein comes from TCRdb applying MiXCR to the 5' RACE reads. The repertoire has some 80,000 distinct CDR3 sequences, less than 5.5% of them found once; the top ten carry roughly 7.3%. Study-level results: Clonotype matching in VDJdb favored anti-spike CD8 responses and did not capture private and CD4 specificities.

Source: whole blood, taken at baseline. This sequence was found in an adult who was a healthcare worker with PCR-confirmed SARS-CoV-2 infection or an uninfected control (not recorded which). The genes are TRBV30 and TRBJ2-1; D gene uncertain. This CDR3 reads CACIRISYEQFF. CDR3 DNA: TGTGCCTGCATTAGGATTTCCTATGAGCAGTTCTTC.